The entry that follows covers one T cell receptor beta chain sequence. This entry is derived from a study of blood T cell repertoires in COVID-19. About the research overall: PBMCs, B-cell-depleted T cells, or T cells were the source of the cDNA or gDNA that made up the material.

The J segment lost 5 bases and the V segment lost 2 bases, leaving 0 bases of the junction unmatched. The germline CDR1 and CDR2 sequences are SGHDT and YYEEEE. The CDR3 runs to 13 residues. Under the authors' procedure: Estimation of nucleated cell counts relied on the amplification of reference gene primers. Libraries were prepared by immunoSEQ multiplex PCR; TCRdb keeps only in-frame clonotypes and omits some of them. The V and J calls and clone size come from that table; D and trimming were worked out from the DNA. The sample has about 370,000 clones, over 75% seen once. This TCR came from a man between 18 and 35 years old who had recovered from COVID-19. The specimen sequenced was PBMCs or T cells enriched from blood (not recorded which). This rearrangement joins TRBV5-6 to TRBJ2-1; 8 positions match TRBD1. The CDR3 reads CASSLQGDNEQFF. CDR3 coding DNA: TGTGCCAGCAGCTTACAGGGGGACAATGAGCAGTTCTTC. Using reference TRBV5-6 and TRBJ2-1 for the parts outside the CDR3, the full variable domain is DAGVTQSPTHLIKTRGQQVTLRCSPKSGHDTVSWYQQALGQGPQFIFQYYEEEERQRGNFPDRFSGHQFPNYSSELNVNALLLGDSALYLCASSLQGDNEQFFGPGTRLTVL.